This T cell receptor beta chain is drawn from a study of shared clonotypes between healthy human individuals. Concerning this clone: What it recognizes is unknown.

General study results and limits: Lower generation probabilities were found for non-shared clonotypes than for those shared by all four donors.

Evenly divided among several immunoSEQ plates was the genomic DNA of each subset. The repertoire was sequenced with immunoSEQ multiplex PCR; TCRdb's copy has only in-frame clones and lacks some. The sample has 2 million to 2.5 million clones; around 95% are singletons. Sequencing was carried out using naive CD4+ T cells sorted from blood. Indicated subset: CD45RA+ positively selected. The TCR was taken from a young man in good health.

CDR3 in DNA: TGCGCCAGCAGCGGACTAGGTTCCGGGGCTGGTGGCTACACCTTC. Translating it yields CASSGLGSGAGGYTF. The chain couples TRBV5-1 to TRBJ1-2; a weak D match, TRBD1 (5 bases). Germline lookup yields CDR1 SGHRS and CDR2 YFSETQ. The CDR3 runs to 15 residues. V gave up 4 bases and J gave up 7 bases, with 20 bases separating them.